This TCR beta chain originates from a study of cytomegalovirus exposure and HLA in healthy donors. Points from the study as a whole: Later analysis showed most CMV-associated TCR beta chains appearing HLA-restricted. What a later analysis reportedly showed was that an Asian-associated ancestry cluster had fewer N-insertions than the 666-donor mean. Presence/absence analyses assumed roughly uniform sequencing depth across donors.

For this clone: Its antigen is still unknown. Lacking the conserved final phenylalanine or tryptophan, this CDR3 likely reflects a read error. The limits of the CDR3 on the DNA are not certain, so only TCRdb's listed CDR3 is given.

The CDR3 spans 13 amino acids, including both terminal residues. CDR1 is SGHTA and CDR2 is FQGNSA in the germline V gene. Use of 60 Vbeta and 13 Jbeta primers characterized the PCR. Per the original data handling: About 10 million shared chains were among 65 million to 85 million unique TCR beta chains counted in a later analysis. This table comes from immunoSEQ multiplex PCR, and its TCRdb copy is limited to in-frame clones, with some not included. Clonal size and the V and J genes are those of that table, whereas D and trimming came from the DNA. Here the sample table reports 150,000 to 250,000 clones.

The source material was PBMCs. The chain carries TRBV7-2 and TRBJ1-2; the DNA was not compared with TRBD1, the D call given in the table. The receptor was isolated from a boy aged 5-17 years in good health and CMV-seronegative. CDR3 residues: CASSLVWDIYPTI.